The clone carrying this T cell receptor beta chain has more than one count but fewer than ten. This sample was included in a study of blood T cell repertoires in COVID-19. The study recruited people aged roughly 18 to 89 years across some 23 US areas. The repertoire was sequenced with immunoSEQ multiplex PCR; TCRdb's copy has only in-frame clones and lacks some. The sample comprises approximately 290,000 clones, nearly 90% of which are singletons, and 3.5% to 4.5% rests with the top ten. The source is a woman aged 18 to 35 with acute COVID-19. Sequenced material: PBMCs or T cells enriched from blood (not recorded which).

The CDR3 DNA follows: TGTGCCAGCAGTTACCAGGGGGGTAAGAACACTGAAGCTTTCTTT. Translated, it gives CASSYQGGKNTEAFF. The chain couples TRBV6-5 to TRBJ1-1, with TRBD1 matching 7 bases. Germline V CDR1 and CDR2: MNHEY, SVGAGI. The CDR3 sequence is 15 residues long. Germline trimming cut 2 bases from V and 1 base from J; bases unmatched to any gene: 4.